Each of the 25 T cell receptor beta chains below was sequenced from the same sample in a study of T cell responses to AZD1222 COVID-19 vaccine. Data came from immunoSEQ multiplex PCR; TCRdb stores just in-frame clones and leaves some out. The table records about 140,000 clones, 88% of them present only once. The source material was peripheral blood, sampled on day 0 of AZD1222 vaccination. These receptors were collected from an adult in good health.

This sequence joins TRBV6-2 or TRBV6-3 and TRBJ1-1; TRBD1 is a possible D gene (6 bases). The CDR3 contains 16 residues. The V and J ends lost 4 bases and 6 bases respectively, with 21 bases between them. Per the germline V gene, CDR1 is MNHEY and CDR2 is SVGEGT. Here the CDR3 reads CASSFPPGRGPPEAFF. As DNA, the CDR3 is TGTGCCAGCAGTTTCCCCCCTGGGCGGGGGCCCCCTGAAGCTTTCTTT.

The J gene is TRBJ1-1, the V gene TRBV6-5; D gene unclear. CDR3 length equals 14 residues. The ends were cut back, 6 bases at V and 3 bases at J, with 14 bases in the middle. From germline, CDR1 is MNHEY and CDR2 SVGAGI. CDR3 amino acids: CASRLEQRDTEAFF. CDR3 DNA: TGTGCCAGCAGACTGGAACAAAGGGACACTGAAGCTTTCTTT.

V and J are TRBV6-2 or TRBV6-3 and TRBJ2-7; D is undetermined. V was trimmed by 4 bases and J by 2 bases, leaving 12 bases between them. The CDR3 contains 14 residues. CDR1 and CDR2 (germline): MNHEY, SVGEGT. Here the CDR3 DNA reads TGTGCCAGCAGTTCCCGCGGCGGTCCCTACGAGCAGTACTTC. This codes for CASSSRGGPYEQYF.

The chain carries TRBV30 and TRBJ1-2; no firm D call. This CDR3 has 13 amino acids. V dropped 0 bases and J dropped 11 bases, with 16 bases sitting between them. The germline CDR1 and CDR2 sequences are GTSNPN and SVGIG (reference sequence). This CDR3 reads CAWSVSDGGRYTF. DNA for the CDR3: TGTGCCTGGAGTGTAAGTGACGGCGGGAGGTACACCTTC.

This rearrangement joins TRBV7-9 to TRBJ1-1, with a possible D match to TRBD1 (5 bases). Germline CDR1 reads SEHNR; CDR2 reads FQNEAQ (reference sequence). V was shortened by 7 bases and J by 3 bases, with 12 bases between the two germline ends. The CDR3 sequence is 13 residues long. CDR3 sequence (DNA): TGTGCCAGCACCTCATGGGGGGACACTGAAGCTTTCTTT. Translated, it gives CASTSWGDTEAFF.

The genes are TRBV28 and TRBJ2-7; a weak D match, TRBD2 (5 bases). Germline assignment: CDR1 MDHEN and CDR2 SYDVKM. V was shortened by 3 bases and J by 10 bases, with 16 bases between the two germline ends. The CDR3 is 13 amino acids. The DNA of the CDR3 is TGTGCCAGCAGTTTCTTTTCGCGGGTTGTCCAGTACTTC. This translates into CASSFFSRVVQYF. Full variable domain (remainder filled in from reference TRBV28 and TRBJ2-7): DVKVTQSSRYLVKRTGEKVFLECVQDMDHENMFWYRQDPGLGLRLIYFSYDVKMKEKGDIPEGYSVSREKKERFSLILESASTNQTSMYLCASSFFSRVVQYFGPGTRLTVT.

The chain has TRBV18 and TRBJ2-6; 11 bases agree with TRBD1. CDR3 size: 19 residues. The V gene's germline CDR1 is KGHSH and CDR2 LQKENI. The J segment lost 4 bases and the V segment lost 6 bases, leaving 14 bases of the junction unmatched. This CDR3 is CASSPLTGTGGSGANVLTF. CDR3 nucleotide sequence: TGTGCCAGCTCCCCCCTCACCGGGACAGGGGGGTCAGGGGCCAACGTCCTGACTTTC.

The V call is TRBV5-1, the J call TRBJ2-7; TRBD1 aligns across 9 bases. The CDR3 loop spans 14 amino acids. After removal of 3 bases from V and 3 bases from J, the junction contained 4 bases not matched to a gene. Germline loops: CDR1 SGHRS, CDR2 YFSETQ. In DNA form, the CDR3 reads TGCGCCAGCAGCTGGACAGGGGAGGGCTACGAGCAGTACTTC. The encoded protein is CASSWTGEGYEQYF.

The chain has TRBV6-5 and TRBJ2-7; 8 nucleotides agree with TRBD2. Germline-derived CDR1 and CDR2 are MNHEY and SVGAGI. After removal of 7 bases from V and 2 bases from J, the junction contained 10 bases not matched to a gene. The CDR3 sequence is 15 residues long. This CDR3 reads CASNQRGGPTYEQYF. The CDR3 DNA reads TGTGCCAGCAACCAACGGGGGGGCCCTACCTACGAGCAGTACTTC.

The rearrangement joins TRBV28 to TRBJ2-5; no definite D call. V was shortened by 1 base and J by 6 bases, with 3 bases between the two germline ends. Germline V gene sequence: CDR1 MDHEN, CDR2 SYDVKM. The CDR3 is made up of 11 amino acids. Here the CDR3 reads CASSLYQTQYF. CDR3 sequence (DNA): TGTGCCAGCAGTTTATACCAGACCCAGTACTTC.

CDR3: CASSLRDGGYNEQFF. The CDR3 nucleotides are TGTGCCAGCAGTCTTAGGGACGGTGGCTACAATGAGCAGTTCTTC. The genes are TRBV7-2 and TRBJ2-1; D might be TRBD1 or TRBD2, each matching 5 bases. The V and J ends lost 6 bases and 3 bases respectively, with 15 bases between them. The CDR3 contains 15 residues. CDR1 SGHTA and CDR2 FQGNSA come from the germline V gene.

J is TRBJ2-7 and V is TRBV3-1 (or the pseudogene TRBV3-2); TRBD2 agrees at 11 bases. Germline loops: CDR1 LGHDT, CDR2 YNNKEL (reference sequence). The CDR3 totals 14 residues. After removal of 5 bases from V and 6 bases from J, the junction contained 6 bases not matched to a gene. This CDR3 is CASSSLAGGLEQYF. The CDR3 DNA reads TGTGCCAGCAGCTCTTTAGCGGGAGGGCTCGAGCAGTACTTC.

The rearrangement joins TRBV27 to TRBJ2-7; TRBD2 matches at 10 bases. Trimming at V came to 2 bases and at J to 4 bases, leaving 5 bases not matched to a gene. CDR3 length: 15 residues. CDR1 and CDR2 from the germline V gene are MNHEY and SMNVEV (reference sequence). CDR3 coding DNA: TGTGCCAGCAGTTTACAGGCTAGCGGGAGTTACGAGCAGTACTTC. This translates into CASSLQASGSYEQYF.

The chain uses TRBV15 and TRBJ2-5; no firm D call. Germline values: CDR1 LNHNV, CDR2 YYDKDF (reference sequence). The CDR3 is 12 residues long. Trimming removed 2 bases from V and 5 bases from J, with 6 bases in between. The DNA of the CDR3 is TGTGCCACCAGCAGAACCTTTGAGACCCAGTACTTC. Protein product: CATSRTFETQYF.

The chain is built from TRBV27 and TRBJ2-7; D is undetermined. The CDR3 loop spans 13 amino acids. With 3 bases removed from V and 4 bases from J, the gap between germline ends came to 10 bases. Germline assignment: CDR1 MNHEY and CDR2 SMNVEV (reference sequence). CDR3 coding DNA: TGTGCCAGCAGTTTCATGGGGTCATACGAGCAGTACTTC. It specifies CASSFMGSYEQYF.

The chain carries TRBV11-2 and TRBJ1-3; no reliable D call. This CDR3 has 13 residues. CDR1 and CDR2 (germline): SGHAT, FQNNGV. Trimming shortened V by 5 bases and J by 9 bases, and 14 bases separated the two germline ends. The CDR3 coding sequence is TGTGCCAGCAGCCCTGACCCCATCGGCACCATATATTTT. It yields the protein CASSPDPIGTIYF.

This chain links TRBV27 with TRBJ2-1; 12 bases match TRBD2. Germline V gene data show CDR1 as MNHEY and CDR2 as SMNVEV (reference sequence). There are 16 residues in the CDR3. The J segment lost 9 bases and the V segment lost 2 bases, leaving 8 bases of the junction unmatched. This chain's CDR3 is CASSLILAGGIIEQFF. The CDR3 nucleotides are TGTGCCAGCAGTTTAATACTAGCGGGAGGTATAATTGAGCAGTTCTTC.

This chain connects TRBV7-3 to TRBJ2-3, with D possibly being TRBD2 (6 bases). The germline V gene has CDR1 SGHTA and CDR2 FQGTGA. Trimming stripped 0 bases from V and 1 base from J, with 8 bases between. The CDR3 spans 15 residues. CDR3 protein: CASSLTGGGTDTQYF. The CDR3 coding sequence is TGTGCCAGCAGCTTAACTGGCGGGGGCACAGATACGCAGTATTTT.

The J gene is TRBJ2-3, the V gene TRBV25-1; TRBD2 aligns across 11 bases. The CDR3 has 16 residues. Germline V lookup: CDR1 MGHDK, CDR2 SYGVNS. V was pared by 3 bases and J by 2 bases, with 4 bases of the junction left unmatched. In DNA, the CDR3 is TGTGCCAGCAGTGAGGGACTAGCGGTGGACACAGATACGCAGTATTTT. Protein product: CASSEGLAVDTDTQYF. The full variable domain, completed using reference TRBV25-1 and TRBJ2-3, is EADIYQTPRYLVIGTGKKITLECSQTMGHDKMYWYQQDPGMELHLIHYSYGVNSTEKGDLSSESTVSRIRTEHFPLTLESARPSHTSQYLCASSEGLAVDTDTQYFGPGTRLTVL.

The genes are TRBV11-2 and TRBJ2-3, with 7 positions matching TRBD2. The CDR3 runs 18 residues. The J segment lost 3 bases and the V segment lost 0 bases, leaving 12 bases of the junction unmatched. Looked up from germline, CDR1 is SGHAT and CDR2 is FQNNGV. The CDR3 is CASSLEVGGSGLTDTQYF. The CDR3 DNA is TGTGCCAGCAGCTTAGAGGTGGGAGGGAGCGGCCTTACAGATACGCAGTATTTT.

This chain connects TRBV18 to TRBJ2-1, with TRBD2 matching 8 bases. Germline loops: CDR1 KGHSH, CDR2 LQKENI. Trimming at V came to 4 bases and at J to 7 bases, leaving 9 bases not matched to a gene. There are 15 residues in the CDR3. The CDR3 sequence: CASSQLSGSINEQFF. CDR3 in DNA: TGTGCCAGCTCACAGTTGAGCGGGAGTATTAATGAGCAGTTCTTC.

The rearrangement joins TRBV7-9 to TRBJ1-2; the D gene is possibly TRBD1 (6 bases). V was cut by 6 bases and J by 5 bases, with 19 bases left in between. This CDR3 spans 15 amino acids. CDR1 and CDR2 from the germline V gene are SEHNR and FQNEAQ (reference sequence). CDR3 nucleotides: TGTGCCAGCAGGGGCGCCCAGGGGACACTTTATGGCTACACCTTC. This encodes CASRGAQGTLYGYTF.

This clone was seen once. The chain links TRBV7-2 to TRBJ2-7, with 12 bases that match TRBD2. CDR1 and CDR2 from the germline V gene are SGHTA and FQGNSA. This CDR3 has 15 amino acids. V dropped 5 bases and J dropped 5; count of bases not matched to a gene: 7. CDR3 in amino acids: CASSPSTSGSHEQYF. DNA for the CDR3: TGTGCCAGCAGCCCTTCGACTAGCGGGAGCCACGAGCAGTACTTC.

The chain has TRBV6-5 and TRBJ1-1; D is unclear. Trimming took off 5 bases at V and 2 bases at J, with 12 bases between the two ends. CDR1 and CDR2 (germline): MNHEY, SVGAGI. This CDR3 has 14 residues. CDR3 sequence: CASSPRGVNTEAFF. Written as DNA, the CDR3 is TGTGCCAGCAGTCCCCGCGGGGTAAACACTGAAGCTTTCTTT.

J is TRBJ2-1 and V is TRBV29-1; TRBD2 aligns across 13 bases. CDR1 is SQVTM and CDR2 is ANQGSEA in the germline V gene. The CDR3 covers 16 residues. The J segment lost 8 bases and the V segment lost 4 bases, leaving 11 bases of the junction unmatched. DNA of the CDR3: TGCAGCGTTGGCCACGGACTAGCGGGAGTAGGCGATGAGCAGTTCTTC. As protein: CSVGHGLAGVGDEQFF.